Below, 15 T cell receptor beta chains from the same sample are listed, as sequenced in a study of T cell responses to AZD1222 COVID-19 vaccine. Generated by immunoSEQ multiplex PCR, the TCRdb table keeps only in-frame clones and is missing some. The sample contains approximately 100,000 clones, about 89% of which appear only once. Sequenced here: peripheral blood, sampled 28 days after the second dose of the MenACWY control vaccine. These receptor sequences come from an adult who received the MenACWY meningococcal vaccine as a control.

The chain couples TRBV3-1 (or the pseudogene TRBV3-2) to TRBJ1-1; D is undetermined. Germline V gene data show CDR1 as LGHDT and CDR2 as YNNKEL (reference sequence). V lost 3 bases and J lost 4, with 9 bases in between. This CDR3 region has 13 residues. The CDR3 DNA is TGTGCCAGCAGCCATGGCGCGAGCACTGAAGCTTTCTTT. It yields the protein CASSHGASTEAFF.

The chain recombines TRBV6-2 or TRBV6-3 with TRBJ2-1, with 16 bases lining up with TRBD2. Per germline, CDR1 MNHEY and CDR2 SVGEGT. CDR3 length: 18 residues. J gave up 8 bases and V 5 bases, and 12 bases lay outside the gene matches. The DNA for the CDR3 is TGTGCCAGCAGTCCGGGACTAGCGGGGGGGAGTTTAAGAGATGAGCAGTTCTTC. The encoded protein is CASSPGLAGGSLRDEQFF.

V and J are TRBV11-3 and TRBJ2-7; D is tentatively TRBD1 or TRBD2 (6 bases each). The CDR3 covers 15 residues. Trimming removed 5 bases at V and 6 bases at J, with 20 bases between. From germline, CDR1 is SGHNT and CDR2 YENEEA. The CDR3 nucleotides read TGTGCCAGCAGCCCCCGGGGCGGAGGGGGTGGCGAGCAGTACTTC. It specifies CASSPRGGGGGEQYF. The full variable domain, with the rest looked up from reference TRBV11-3 and TRBJ2-7, is EAGVVQSPRYKIIEKKQPVAFWCNPISGHNTLYWYLQNLGQGPELLIRYENEEAVDDSQLPKDRFSAERLKGVDSTLKIQPAELGDSAVYLCASSPRGGGGGEQYFGPGTRLTVT.

J is TRBJ2-7 and V is TRBV27; 7 bases fit TRBD1. Germline V gene data show CDR1 as MNHEY and CDR2 as SMNVEV (reference sequence). This CDR3 is built from 16 residues. With V trimmed by 6 bases and J by 1 base, 12 bases remained unmatched. CDR3 region: CASSHRQGRGSYEQYF. CDR3 DNA: TGTGCCAGCAGCCACCGACAGGGAAGGGGGTCCTACGAGCAGTACTTC.

The gene calls are TRBV28 and TRBJ1-6; the D is unclear. The V and J ends lost 5 bases and 0 bases respectively, with 17 bases between them. Per the germline V gene, CDR1 is MDHEN and CDR2 is SYDVKM. The CDR3 covers 18 residues. CDR3 coding DNA: TGTGCCAGCAGTCCCCTAAGACCCTTAAGCTCCTATAATTCACCCCTCCACTTT. Protein sequence: CASSPLRPLSSYNSPLHF.

This clone was observed a few times. The gene calls are TRBV5-8 and TRBJ1-5; D is undetermined. CDR1 and CDR2 from the germline V gene are SGHTS and YDEGEE. V was clipped by 1 base and J by 5 bases, with 10 bases between them. CDR3 size: 14 residues. This CDR3 reads CASSLWDPHQPQHF. CDR3 DNA sequence: TGTGCCAGCAGCTTGTGGGATCCTCATCAGCCCCAGCATTTT.

This clone came up once. The chain has TRBV19 and TRBJ1-1, with TRBD1 identical over 12 bases. The CDR3 covers 12 residues. The V gene end was trimmed by 11 bases and the J gene end by 11 bases; junction bases not matched to a gene: 9. Germline assignment: CDR1 LNHDA and CDR2 SQIVND (reference sequence). The CDR3 DNA is TGTGCCTCCCGATCGGGACAGGGGGCGGCTTTCTTT. This translates into CASRSGQGAAFF.

The chain joins TRBV5-4 to TRBJ1-1; the D gene is possibly TRBD1 (6 bases). Per the germline V gene, CDR1 is SGHNT and CDR2 is YYREEE (reference sequence). The V end was cut by 6 bases, the J end by 0 bases, with 12 bases between. CDR3 length equals 14 residues. The DNA for the CDR3 is TGTGCCAGCAACGTCAGGGGTTTGAACACTGAAGCTTTCTTT. It codes for CASNVRGLNTEAFF.

The chain joins TRBV5-1 to TRBJ2-7, with TRBD1 identical over 10 bases. J was trimmed by 3 bases and V by 4 bases; bases with no gene match: 10. There are 16 residues in the CDR3. CDR1 is SGHRS, CDR2 YFSETQ, per germline. CDR3: CASSTLRDRGHYEQYF. CDR3 nucleotides: TGCGCCAGCAGCACCCTCCGGGACAGGGGTCACTACGAGCAGTACTTC.

The chain is built from TRBV11-2 and TRBJ2-1, with unresolved D. CDR3 length equals 17 residues. Trimming removed 3 bases at V and 7 bases at J, with 22 bases between. Germline-derived CDR1 and CDR2 are SGHAT and FQNNGV. CDR3 amino acids: CASSLPSLIQYYNEQFF. The CDR3, as DNA: TGTGCCAGCAGCTTGCCCTCGCTTATACAGTATTATAATGAGCAGTTCTTC.

The chain carries TRBV7-2 and TRBJ1-2, with 8 bases aligning to TRBD1. Unmatched junction bases numbered 5, after V lost 3 bases and J lost 8 bases. Per germline, CDR1 SGHTA and CDR2 FQGNSA. The length of the CDR3 is 13 residues. The CDR3, as DNA: TGTGCCAGCAGCTTCGGACAGGGATGGGGCTACACCTTC. Residues: CASSFGQGWGYTF.

The chain recombines TRBV4-2 with TRBJ2-7; D may be TRBD2 (7 bases). The CDR3 runs to 16 residues. V was shortened by 2 bases and J by 10 bases, with 24 bases between the two germline ends. Germline CDR1 LGHNA, CDR2 YNFKEQ. This CDR3 reads CASSQKQGGGEVAQYF. The CDR3 coding sequence is TGTGCCAGCAGCCAAAAGCAGGGAGGGGGTGAGGTGGCCCAGTACTTC.

CDR3 in DNA: TGTGCCAGCAGTGAAGCGCTTCGGTTAGCGGGGAGCCTTCAGACCCAGTACTTC. This encodes CASSEALRLAGSLQTQYF. The chain couples TRBV2 to TRBJ2-5; 8 bases align to TRBD2. Trimming took 0 bases from V and 6 from J; bases not matched to a gene: 15. This CDR3 comprises 18 residues. From germline, CDR1 is SNHLY and CDR2 FYNNEI. The whole variable domain, remainder taken from reference TRBV2 and TRBJ2-5, is EPEVTQTPSHQVTQMGQEVILRCVPISNHLYFYWYRQILGQKVEFLVSFYNNEISEKSEIFDDQFSVERPDGSNFTLKIRSTKLEDSAMYFCASSEALRLAGSLQTQYFGPGTRLLVL.

The chain employs TRBV3-1 (or the pseudogene TRBV3-2) and TRBJ2-3; the match to TRBD2 covers 10 bases. V shed 1 base, J shed 4 bases, and the junction held 5 bases outside the gene matches. The CDR3 totals 16 residues. In germline, CDR1 is LGHDT, CDR2 YNNKEL (reference sequence). The CDR3 loop is CASSQGALAGSDTQYF. The CDR3 DNA reads TGTGCCAGCAGCCAAGGGGCACTAGCGGGGTCAGATACGCAGTATTTT.

The chain is built from TRBV29-1 and TRBJ1-1; TRBD1 is a possible D gene (6 bases). Germline V gives CDR1 SQVTM, CDR2 ANQGSEA. The CDR3 contains 14 residues. Trimming shortened V by 4 bases and J by 0 bases, and 12 bases separated the two germline ends. This chain's CDR3 is CSVAWAGVNTEAFF. Here the CDR3 DNA reads TGCAGCGTTGCGTGGGCAGGGGTGAACACTGAAGCTTTCTTT.